Each of the 32 T cell receptor beta chains below was sequenced from the same sample in a study of read filtering for tumor transcriptome and immune sequencing. Molecular barcoded adaptors covering alpha/delta and beta/gamma chains were used on 400 ng RNA. One entry per CDR3 protein results from TCRdb running MiXCR on the reads. The data contain about 130,000 distinct CDR3 sequences, approximately 13% of them singletons. Sequenced sample: a population of CD138-negative cells sorted from bone marrow. The receptors here all came from a donor at least 40 years old with multiple myeloma.

This clonotype was found many times. The J gene is TRBJ1-6, the V gene TRBV20-1, with a tentative D call TRBD1 (5 bases). The ends were cut back, 4 bases at V and 7 bases at J, with 20 bases in the middle. CDR1 is DFQATT and CDR2 is SNEGSKA in the germline V gene (reference sequence). The CDR3 extends over 16 amino acids. This CDR3 is CSANQQVLPRNSPLHF. The CDR3 DNA is TGCAGTGCTAACCAACAGGTTTTACCCCGAAATTCACCCCTCCACTTT.

This clonotype was seen more than once but under ten times. The rearrangement uses TRBV15 and TRBJ2-6; D uncertain. Germline V gives CDR1 LNHNV, CDR2 YYDKDF (reference sequence). V lost 1 base to trimming and J lost 2 bases, with 6 bases between them. CDR3 size: 15 residues. Here the CDR3 DNA reads TGTGCCACCAGCAGAGCAGGAGCTGGGGCCAACGTCCTGACTTTC. Its protein is CATSRAGAGANVLTF. Complete variable domain (other parts from reference TRBV15 and TRBJ2-6): DAMVIQNPRYQVTQFGKPVTLSCSQTLNHNVMYWYQQKSSQAPKLLFHYYDKDFNNEADTPDNFQSRRPNTSFCFLDIRSPGLGDTAMYLCATSRAGAGANVLTFGAGSRLTVL.

This clonotype was counted many times. J is TRBJ2-2 and V is TRBV29-1; possibly TRBD1 for D (5 bases). The CDR3 covers 13 residues. CDR1 and CDR2 from the germline V gene are SQVTM and ANQGSEA. V was pared by 2 bases and J by 6 bases, with 10 bases between. The CDR3 region has the DNA TGCAGCGTTGAACCGACAGTTCCCGGGGAGCTGTTTTTT. It translates to CSVEPTVPGELFF.

Concerning this clonotype: A much larger clone lies one base from this, so it may be a read error. The chain carries TRBV7-9 and TRBJ2-3, with D tentatively TRBD1 (6 bases). The last part of the DNA fits TRBJ1-5 better; the J call may be wrong. Germline loops: CDR1 SEHNR, CDR2 FQNEAQ (reference sequence). This CDR3 has 13 residues. CDR3 coding DNA: TGTGCCAGCAGCACAGGGTTCACAGATACGCAGCATTTT. Translation: CASSTGFTDTQHF.

This clonotype was detected only a few times. This chain connects TRBV20-1 to TRBJ2-1; 8 bases align to TRBD2. The germline V gene encodes CDR1 DFQATT and CDR2 SNEGSKA (reference sequence). CDR3 length: 15 amino acids. V was pared by 1 base and J by 6 bases, with 8 bases of the junction left unmatched. CDR3 protein: CSARAPTTSVNEQFF. DNA of the CDR3: TGCAGTGCTAGAGCGCCGACGACTAGCGTCAATGAGCAGTTCTTC.

This clonotype was counted at least ten times. The chain is built from TRBV20-1 and TRBJ2-1; TRBD2 matches 10 bases. The CDR3 is made up of 16 amino acids. Per germline, CDR1 DFQATT and CDR2 SNEGSKA (reference sequence). Unmatched junction bases numbered 4, after V lost 0 bases and J lost 2 bases. Here the CDR3 DNA reads TGCAGTGCTAGAGAATCCAGCGGGGGGGCCTACAATGAGCAGTTCTTC. It specifies CSARESSGGAYNEQFF.

In its sample, this clonotype was seen many times. The rearrangement joins TRBV5-1 to TRBJ1-1; D gene ambiguous. Germline-derived CDR1 and CDR2 are SGHRS and YFSETQ. The V end was cut by 0 bases, the J end by 2 bases, with 8 bases between. The CDR3 runs 14 residues. CDR3 region: CASSLEARNTEAFF. CDR3 nucleotide sequence: TGCGCCAGCAGCTTGGAGGCCAGAAACACTGAAGCTTTCTTT.

Many counts were recorded for this clonotype. This chain joins TRBV11-2 and TRBJ1-1; perhaps TRBD1 as D (5 bases). This CDR3 contains 16 residues. CDR1 is SGHAT, CDR2 FQNNGV, per germline. V was clipped by 4 bases and J by 3 bases, with 18 bases between them. The CDR3 sequence: CASSSARGQRDTEAFF. The CDR3 DNA reads TGTGCCAGCAGCTCGGCCCGCGGACAACGGGACACTGAAGCTTTCTTT.

This clonotype has ten or more counts. The J gene is TRBJ2-3, the V gene TRBV5-4; TRBD2 might be the D (6 bases). The germline CDR1 and CDR2 sequences are SGHNT and YYREEE (reference sequence). CDR3 length: 15 amino acids. Trimming cost V 4 bases and J 1 base, with 13 bases left between them. Here the CDR3 reads CASSRLVGGTDTQYF. The CDR3 DNA reads as TGTGCCAGCAGCCGACTAGTTGGAGGCACAGATACGCAGTATTTT. The entire variable domain, with the rest obtained from reference TRBV5-4 and TRBJ2-3, is as follows: ETGVTQSPTHLIKTRGQQVTLRCSSQSGHNTVSWYQQALGQGPQFIFQYYREEENGRGNFPPRFSGLQFPNYSSELNVNALELDDSALYLCASSRLVGGTDTQYFGPGTRLTVL.

This clonotype was observed many times. V usage is TRBV6-5 and J usage is TRBJ2-7; 11 bases are shared with TRBD2. Germline CDR1 reads MNHEY; CDR2 reads SVGAGI. The CDR3 is 15 residues long. Germline trimming cut 0 bases from V and 4 bases from J; bases unmatched to any gene: 2. CDR3 bases: TGTGCCAGCAGTTACTCGGGACTAGCGGAATACGAGCAGTACTTC. Protein sequence: CASSYSGLAEYEQYF.

A few counts support this clonotype. This chain links TRBV28 with TRBJ1-5, with TRBD1 matching 7 bases. The CDR3 sequence is 13 residues long. CDR1 and CDR2 (germline): MDHEN, SYDVKM. The V and J ends lost 9 bases and 3 bases, in that order; junction bases with no gene match: 5. This CDR3 is CASLTGPNQPQHF. For the CDR3, the DNA is TGTGCCAGTTTGACAGGGCCCAATCAGCCCCAGCATTTT.

Regarding this clonotype: Being one base from a much bigger clone, this may be a read error. The rearrangement uses TRBV11-2 and TRBJ1-2; TRBD1 aligns across 8 bases. J lost 5 bases, V lost 5 bases, and 19 bases had no gene match. CDR1 and CDR2 (germline): SGHAT, FQNNGV. This CDR3 region has 18 residues. CDR3 DNA sequence: TGTGCCAGCAGCCCAATCGTAGACAGGGGAACCCTTCCATATGGCTACACCTTC. It translates to CASSPIVDRGTLPYGYTF.

This clonotype was seen ten or more times. V usage is TRBV10-3 and J usage is TRBJ2-1, with 7 bases aligning to TRBD2. The CDR3 runs to 15 residues. Per the germline V gene, CDR1 is ENHRY and CDR2 is SYGVKD. The trim removed 4 bases at V and 8 bases at J, leaving 11 bases unmatched. CDR3 coding DNA: TGTGCCATCAGTGCGAGCGGGGAAGGTATAGATGAGCAGTTCTTC. Its protein product is CAISASGEGIDEQFF.

On this clonotype: This may come from a read error, since a much larger clone is one base off. The chain carries TRBV29-1 and TRBJ2-2, with D unclear. Germline V gene lookup returns CDR1 SQVTM and CDR2 ANQGSEA. V gave up 7 bases and J gave up 2 bases, with 14 bases separating them. There are 14 residues in the CDR3. Here the CDR3 reads CSALAVGNTGELFF. Written as DNA, the CDR3 is TGCAGCGCCTTGGCAGTGGGTAACACCGGGGAGCTGTTTTTT.

As regards this clonotype: The junction departs from germline at one end; a sequencing error may be responsible. This rearrangement joins TRBV7-7 to TRBJ2-3; D remains unclear. The CDR3 has 15 residues. The germline CDR1 and CDR2 sequences are SSHAT and FNYEAQ (reference sequence). DNA of the CDR3: TGTGCTAGCAGCCTACTCGGCCTCAGCACAGATACGCAGTATTTT. It is translated as CASSLLGLSTDTQYF. The whole variable domain, remainder taken from reference TRBV7-7 and TRBJ2-3, is GAGVSQSPRYKVTKRGQDVTLRCDPISSHATLYWYQQALGQGPEFLTYFNYEAQPDKSGLPSDRFSAERPEGSISTLTIQRTEQRDSAMYRCASSLLGLSTDTQYFGPGTRLTVL.

This clonotype was recorded at least ten times. V usage is TRBV13 and J usage is TRBJ1-2, with unresolved D. V was pared by 4 bases and J by 4 bases, with 13 bases between. Germline values: CDR1 PRHDT, CDR2 FYEKMQ (reference sequence). There are 14 residues in the CDR3. CDR3 protein: CASSSMDGSYGYTF. CDR3 coding DNA: TGTGCCAGCAGCTCGATGGACGGATCCTATGGCTACACCTTC.

This clonotype was seen at least ten times. V is TRBV5-5 and J is TRBJ2-1; the D gene is possibly TRBD2 (6 bases). The CDR3 contains 15 residues. Trimming stripped 0 bases from V and 6 bases from J, with 13 bases between. The germline gives CDR1 SGHKS, CDR2 YYEKEE (reference sequence). DNA for the CDR3: TGTGCCAGCAGCTTGGCCCCGCGCGGGGTCAATGAGCAGTTCTTC. Residues: CASSLAPRGVNEQFF.

This clonotype was counted ten times or more. The rearrangement joins TRBV11-2 to TRBJ2-3, with D tentatively TRBD2 (6 bases). Germline loops: CDR1 SGHAT, CDR2 FQNNGV. Trimming cost V 6 bases and J 1 base, with 14 bases left between them. The CDR3 runs 15 residues. CDR3 bases: TGTGCCAGCAGTCGGCGGGGTTTTGGCACAGATACGCAGTATTTT. Its translation: CASSRRGFGTDTQYF.

There are a few counts of this clonotype. The V call is TRBV3-1, the J call TRBJ1-3; D not resolved. Germline-derived CDR1 and CDR2 are LGHDT and YNNKEL (reference sequence). The V gene lost 4 bases and the J gene lost 1 base, with 17 bases spanning the gap. The CDR3 has 17 amino acids. The CDR3 region is CASSPYLGSGSGNTIYF. The CDR3, as DNA: TGTGCCAGCAGCCCCTACTTAGGATCTGGGTCTGGAAACACCATATATTTT.

This clonotype was detected ten times or more. The chain combines TRBV6-5 with TRBJ2-4; D is perhaps TRBD2 (5 bases). CDR1 is MNHEY, CDR2 SVGAGI, per germline. Trimming shortened V by 7 bases and J by 0 bases, and 7 bases separated the two germline ends. There are 13 residues in the CDR3. The CDR3 loop reads CASKEVAKNIQYF. CDR3 nucleotides: TGTGCCAGCAAGGAGGTAGCCAAAAACATTCAGTACTTC.

CDR3 in DNA: TGTGCCAGCAGCGACACTAGCGGGAGAACCTACGAGCAGTACTTC. This encodes CASSDTSGRTYEQYF. This chain uses TRBV11-1 with TRBJ2-7, with 11 bases identical to TRBD2. The CDR3 length is 15 residues. The V and J ends lost 5 bases and 2 bases, in that order; junction bases with no gene match: 5. Germline values: CDR1 SGHAT, CDR2 FQDESV (reference sequence).

This clonotype appeared once. Since a much larger clone is just one base distant, this may be a read error. The gene calls are TRBV29-1 and TRBJ2-5; D is possibly TRBD1 or TRBD2 (5 bases each). The CDR3 runs to 13 residues. Germline loops: CDR1 SQVTM, CDR2 ANQGSEA. Trimming took off 3 bases at V and 4 bases at J, with 12 bases between the two ends. The CDR3 is CSVEGERGETQYF. CDR3 in DNA: TGCAGCGTTGAGGGCGAGAGGGGAGAGACCCAGTACTTC.

The sample holds many counts of this clonotype. The rearrangement joins TRBV4-1 to TRBJ2-1, with 9 bases lining up with TRBD2. The CDR3 contains 16 residues. The V segment lost 2 bases and the J segment 6 bases; nucleotides outside the gene matches: 8. Germline V CDR1 and CDR2: MGHRA, YSYEKL. In DNA, the CDR3 is TGCGCCAGCAGCCAACCCATAGCGGGGGTGGGCAATGAGCAGTTCTTC. Protein sequence: CASSQPIAGVGNEQFF.

This clonotype was counted many times. This sequence joins TRBV7-3 and TRBJ2-3; 10 bases agree with TRBD2. The CDR3 runs to 15 residues. Per the germline V gene, CDR1 is SGHTA and CDR2 is FQGTGA. After removal of 5 bases from V and 6 bases from J, the junction contained 8 bases not matched to a gene. CDR3 in DNA: TGTGCCAGCAGCCCGACTAGCGGGCCCTCCGATACGCAGTATTTT. Translation: CASSPTSGPSDTQYF.

In its sample, this clonotype was seen many times. V usage is TRBV19 and J usage is TRBJ2-7, with a possible D match to TRBD1 (6 bases). This CDR3 spans 15 amino acids. Looked up from germline, CDR1 is LNHDA and CDR2 is SQIVND (reference sequence). V gave up 5 bases and J gave up 2 bases, with 16 bases separating them. The chain's CDR3 is CASSSTGTSTYEQYF. The CDR3 DNA reads as TGTGCCAGTAGTTCTACCGGGACATCTACCTACGAGCAGTACTTC.

The chain combines TRBV20-1 with TRBJ1-3, with 7 bases identical to TRBD1. The germline V gene encodes CDR1 DFQATT and CDR2 SNEGSKA (reference sequence). The CDR3 has 19 amino acids. The CDR3 region has the DNA TGCAGGCCTAGGATGCGGTATGGACCCCGACAGGGCTCTGGAAACACCATATATTTT. It specifies CRPRMRYGPRQGSGNTIYF.

Ten or more counts support this clonotype. The rearrangement joins TRBV5-4 to TRBJ1-4, with D tentatively TRBD1 (5 bases). The CDR3 spans 18 residues. CDR1 is SGHNT, CDR2 YYREEE, per germline (reference sequence). With 4 bases removed from V and 0 bases from J, the gap between germline ends came to 19 bases. CDR3 sequence (DNA): TGTGCCAGCAGCAACCCTACTGGGGGGGGAACAACTAATGAAAAACTGTTTTTT. Its translation: CASSNPTGGGTTNEKLFF.

This clonotype showed up many times. This sequence joins TRBV2 and TRBJ1-5; 9 positions agree with TRBD1. The CDR3 totals 15 residues. The J segment lost 6 bases and the V segment lost 6 bases, leaving 9 bases of the junction unmatched. Looked up from germline, CDR1 is SNHLY and CDR2 is FYNNEI. The CDR3 nucleotides read TGTGCCAGCAGCTCGGACAGGGGAGGAGGTCAGCCCCAGCATTTT. Translation gives CASSSDRGGGQPQHF.

This clonotype was observed at least ten times. V usage is TRBV9 and J usage is TRBJ2-1; 7 positions agree with TRBD1. CDR3 length: 13 residues. CDR1 is SGDLS and CDR2 is YYNGEE in the germline V gene. V lost 2 bases and J lost 6; bases outside the gene matches: 2. CDR3: CASSVDRVNEQFF. Written as DNA, the CDR3 is TGTGCCAGCAGCGTCGACAGGGTCAATGAGCAGTTCTTC.

This clonotype was counted at least ten times. This chain connects TRBV2 to TRBJ1-2; TRBD1 is a possible D gene (5 bases). The CDR3 contains 13 residues. The germline gives CDR1 SNHLY, CDR2 FYNNEI. V was trimmed by 2 bases and J by 6 bases, leaving 10 bases between them. In DNA form, the CDR3 reads TGTGCCAGCAGTGAATCGAGGGGTCATGGCTACACCTTC. Residues: CASSESRGHGYTF.

About this clonotype: An end of the junction differs from the germline gene, which may be a read error. The rearrangement links TRBV7-9 to TRBJ2-7, with 9 bases that match TRBD1. This CDR3 is built from 16 residues. Germline-derived CDR1 and CDR2 are SEHNR and FQNEAQ (reference sequence). The CDR3 spells CASSLGVNRGLYEQYF. CDR3 sequence (DNA): TGTGCTAGCAGCTTAGGGGTCAACAGGGGGCTCTACGAGCAGTACTTC.

This clonotype came up once. This may arise from a read error, as a much more abundant clone is one base away. The V call is TRBV12-3 or TRBV12-4, the J call TRBJ2-2; a possible D gene is TRBD1 (6 bases). With 7 bases removed from V and 7 bases from J, the gap between germline ends came to 16 bases. The CDR3 is made up of 14 amino acids. As DNA, the CDR3 is TGTGCCAGCAACCCCAGACAGGTGGTCGGGGAGCTGTTTTTT. It codes for CASNPRQVVGELFF.